The T cell receptor beta chain described here comes from a study of cytomegalovirus exposure and HLA in healthy donors. Study observations and caveats: Researchers reported in a later analysis that a missense DCLRE1C variant was tied to TCR beta V- and J-gene trimming. Presence/absence comparisons presumed near-even sequencing depth among donors.

This clone was seen a single time. Its antigen is unidentified. In the PCR, 60 Vbeta and 13 Jbeta primers were used. The authors' processing: Roughly 83 million unique TCR beta chains, roughly 11 million of them shared, were counted by a later analysis. TCRdb's copy holds only in-frame clones and misses some; the assay was immunoSEQ multiplex PCR. The DNA gave D and trimming, while V, J and clone size come from that table. The data contain 95,000 to 150,000 clones, around four fifths of them seen just once; the ten biggest clones take up approximately 1.8%. Germline V gene data show CDR1 as SGHRS and CDR2 as YFSETQ. This CDR3 region has 16 residues. V dropped 4 bases and J dropped 8 bases, with 22 bases sitting between them. In nominal health when sampled, donors likely had unrecorded immune exposures nonetheless.

The receptor comes from a man aged 40-49 years in good health and CMV-seronegative. The sequencing sample was made of PBMCs. This chain uses TRBV5-1 with TRBJ2-1; tentatively, D is TRBD2 (7 bases). The CDR3 DNA sequence: TGCGCCAGCAGCCCGTCTGTGGGGGGGCTTGCCGATGAGCAGTTCTTC. It encodes CASSPSVGGLADEQFF.